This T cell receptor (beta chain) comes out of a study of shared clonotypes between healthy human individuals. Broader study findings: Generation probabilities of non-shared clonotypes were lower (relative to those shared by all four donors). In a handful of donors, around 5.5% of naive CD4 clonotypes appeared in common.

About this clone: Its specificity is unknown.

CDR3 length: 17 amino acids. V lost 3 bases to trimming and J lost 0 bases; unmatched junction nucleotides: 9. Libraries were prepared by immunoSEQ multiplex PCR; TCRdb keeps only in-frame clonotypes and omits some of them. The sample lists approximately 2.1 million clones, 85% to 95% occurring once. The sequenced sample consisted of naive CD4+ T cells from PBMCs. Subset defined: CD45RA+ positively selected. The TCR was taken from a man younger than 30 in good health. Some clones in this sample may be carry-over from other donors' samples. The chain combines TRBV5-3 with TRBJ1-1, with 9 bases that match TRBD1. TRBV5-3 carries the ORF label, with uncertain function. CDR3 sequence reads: CARSYGTGRYMNTEAFF. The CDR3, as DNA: TGTGCCAGAAGCTACGGGACAGGGAGGTACATGAACACTGAAGCTTTCTTT.